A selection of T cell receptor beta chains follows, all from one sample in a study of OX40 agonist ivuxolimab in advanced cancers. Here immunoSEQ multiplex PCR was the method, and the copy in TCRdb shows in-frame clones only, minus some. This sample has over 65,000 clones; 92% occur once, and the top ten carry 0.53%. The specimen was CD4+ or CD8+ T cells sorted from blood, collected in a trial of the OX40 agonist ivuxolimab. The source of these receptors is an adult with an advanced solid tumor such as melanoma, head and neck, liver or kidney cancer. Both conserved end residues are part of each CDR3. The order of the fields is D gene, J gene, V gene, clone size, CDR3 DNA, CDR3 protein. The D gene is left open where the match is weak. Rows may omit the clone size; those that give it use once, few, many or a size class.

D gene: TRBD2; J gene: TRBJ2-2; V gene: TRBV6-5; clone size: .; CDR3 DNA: TGTGCCCGCAAACTAGCGCACACCGGGGAGCTGTTTTTT; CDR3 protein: CARKLAHTGELFF
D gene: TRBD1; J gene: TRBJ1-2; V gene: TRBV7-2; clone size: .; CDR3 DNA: TGTGCCAGCAGCCAGGGGGGACAGGGCGCTTCCTATGGCTACACCTTC; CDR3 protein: CASSQGGQGASYGYTF
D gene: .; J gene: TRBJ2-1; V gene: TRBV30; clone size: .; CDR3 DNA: TGTGCCTGGAGTCCGGTAGGTAATGAGCAGTTCTTC; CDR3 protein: CAWSPVGNEQFF
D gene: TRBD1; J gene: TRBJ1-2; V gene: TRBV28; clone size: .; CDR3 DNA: TGTGCCAGCAGCCTAGGACAGGGGGCTAACTATGGCTACACCTTC; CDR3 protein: CASSLGQGANYGYTF
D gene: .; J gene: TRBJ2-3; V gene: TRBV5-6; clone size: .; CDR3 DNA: TGTGCCAGCAGCTTGGGAATAACCACAGATACGCAGTATTTT; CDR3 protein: CASSLGITTDTQYF
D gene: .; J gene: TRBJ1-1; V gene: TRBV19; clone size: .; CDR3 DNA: TGTGCCAGTAGTACCTTCCTGTATTCGGGCATGTTGTCGGCTTTCTTT; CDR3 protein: CASSTFLYSGMLSAFF
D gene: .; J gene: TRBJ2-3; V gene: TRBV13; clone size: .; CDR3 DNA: TGTGCCAGCAGCTTCGTACTTAGCACAGATACGCAGTATTTT; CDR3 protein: CASSFVLSTDTQYF
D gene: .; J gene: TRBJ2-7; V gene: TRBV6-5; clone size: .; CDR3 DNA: TGTGCCAGCAGCCCCCCAGGCGGCGAGCAGTACTTC; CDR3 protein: CASSPPGGEQYF
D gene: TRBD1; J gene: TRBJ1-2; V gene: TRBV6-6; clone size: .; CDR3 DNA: TGTGCCAGCAGAAGAGGACAGGGCGACTATGGCTACACCTTC; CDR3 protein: CASRRGQGDYGYTF
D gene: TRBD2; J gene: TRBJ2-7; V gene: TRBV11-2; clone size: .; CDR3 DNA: TGTGCCAGCAGCCCGGCTTTTAGCGGGAGGGCCGGCGAGCAGTACTTC; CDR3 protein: CASSPAFSGRAGEQYF
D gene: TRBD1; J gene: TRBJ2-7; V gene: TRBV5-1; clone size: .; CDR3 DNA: TGCGCCAGCAGCTCGGACGGGACAGGGGACTACGAGCAGTACTTC; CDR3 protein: CASSSDGTGDYEQYF
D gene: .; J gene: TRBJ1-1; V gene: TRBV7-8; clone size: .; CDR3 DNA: TGTGCCAGCAGCCCTCTTCTGAACACTGAAGCTTTCTTT; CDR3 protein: CASSPLLNTEAFF
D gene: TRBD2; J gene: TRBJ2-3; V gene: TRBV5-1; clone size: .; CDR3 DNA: TGCGCCAGCAGCTTGGGACTAGCAGGAAATACGCAGTATTTT; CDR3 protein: CASSLGLAGNTQYF
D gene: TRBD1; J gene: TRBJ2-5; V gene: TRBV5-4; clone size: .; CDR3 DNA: TGTGCCAGCAGCGGGACAGCCCAAGAGACCCAGTACTTC; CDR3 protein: CASSGTAQETQYF
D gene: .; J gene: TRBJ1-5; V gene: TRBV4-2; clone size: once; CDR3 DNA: TGTGCCAGCAGCCAAGGCAGGGGTAGGAGCAATCAGCCCCAGCATTTT; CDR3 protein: CASSQGRGRSNQPQHF
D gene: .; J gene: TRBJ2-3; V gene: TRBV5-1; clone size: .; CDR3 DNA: TGCGCCAGCAGGGGGGGAGTGACAGATACGCAGTATTTT; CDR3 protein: CASRGGVTDTQYF
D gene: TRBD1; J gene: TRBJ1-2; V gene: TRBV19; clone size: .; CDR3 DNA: TGTGCCAGTAGTATAGCCCGGACAGGGAGGTATGGCTACACCTTC; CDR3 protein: CASSIARTGRYGYTF
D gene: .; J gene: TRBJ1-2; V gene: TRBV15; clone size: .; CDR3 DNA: TGTGCCACCAGCAGTATGGGGGCACTAAACTATGGCTACACCTTC; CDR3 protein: CATSSMGALNYGYTF
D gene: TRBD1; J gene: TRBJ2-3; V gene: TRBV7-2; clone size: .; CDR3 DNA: TGTGCCAGCAGCCCGACAGGGGACACAGATACGCAGTATTTT; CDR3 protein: CASSPTGDTDTQYF
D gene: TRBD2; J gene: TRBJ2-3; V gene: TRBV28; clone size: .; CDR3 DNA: TGTGCCAGCAGTTTAAGCGGGAGGGCCATGAATACGCAGTATTTT; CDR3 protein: CASSLSGRAMNTQYF
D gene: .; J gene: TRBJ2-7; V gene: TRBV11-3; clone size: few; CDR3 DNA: TGTGCCAGCAGCTTAGGATACTACGAGCAGTACTTC; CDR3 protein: CASSLGYYEQYF
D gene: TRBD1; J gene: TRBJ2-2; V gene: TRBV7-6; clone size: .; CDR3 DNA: TGTGCCAGCAGCTTATTCGGGACAGGGGTGCCCGGGGAGCTGTTTTTT; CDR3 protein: CASSLFGTGVPGELFF
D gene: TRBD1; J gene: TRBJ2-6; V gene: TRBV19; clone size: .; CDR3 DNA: TGTGCCAGTAGTATAGTCACAGGGGGTAACTCTGGGGCCAACGTCCTGACTTTC; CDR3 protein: CASSIVTGGNSGANVLTF
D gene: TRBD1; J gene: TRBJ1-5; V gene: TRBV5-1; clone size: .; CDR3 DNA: TGCGCCAGCAGCCCCGGACAGGAGGATCAGCCCCAGCATTTT; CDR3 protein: CASSPGQEDQPQHF
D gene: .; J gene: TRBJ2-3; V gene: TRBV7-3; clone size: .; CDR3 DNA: TGTGCCAGCAGCTTAATGGGAGCCAGGGCTGATACGCAGTATTTT; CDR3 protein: CASSLMGARADTQYF
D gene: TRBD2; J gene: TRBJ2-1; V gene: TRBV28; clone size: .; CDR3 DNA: TGTGCCAGCAGTTTATTGGGGACTAGCAGCTACAATGAGCAGTTCTTC; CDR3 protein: CASSLLGTSSYNEQFF
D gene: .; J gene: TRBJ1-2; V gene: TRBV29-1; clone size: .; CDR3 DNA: TGCAGCGTTGTCAGGGGTGGCGGCTACACCTTC; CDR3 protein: CSVVRGGGYTF
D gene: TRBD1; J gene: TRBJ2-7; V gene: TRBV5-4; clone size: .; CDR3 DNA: TGTGCCAGCAGCTCCCGGGACAGGGGATACGAGCAGTACTTC; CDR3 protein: CASSSRDRGYEQYF
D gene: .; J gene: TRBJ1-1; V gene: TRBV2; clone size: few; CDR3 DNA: TGTGCCAGCTCGGTGAACACTGAAGCTTTCTTT; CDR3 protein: CASSVNTEAFF
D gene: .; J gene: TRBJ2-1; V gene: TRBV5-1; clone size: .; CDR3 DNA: TGCGCCAGCAGCTGGGGGCGACTAGCAGGCAATGAGCAGTTCTTC; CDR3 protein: CASSWGRLAGNEQFF
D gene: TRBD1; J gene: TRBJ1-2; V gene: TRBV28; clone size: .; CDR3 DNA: TGTGCCAGCAGCCGATACAGGGGTGATGGCTACACCTTC; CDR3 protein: CASSRYRGDGYTF
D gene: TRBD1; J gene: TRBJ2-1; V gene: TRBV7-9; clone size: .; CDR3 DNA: TGTGCCAGCAGCCTGGGGACAGTCAGTTTTCTTTTCTTC; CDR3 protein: CASSLGTVSFLFF
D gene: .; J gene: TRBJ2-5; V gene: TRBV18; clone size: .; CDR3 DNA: TGTGCCAGCTCACCACTTGGAGGAGTTCAAGAGACCCAGTACTTC; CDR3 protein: CASSPLGGVQETQYF
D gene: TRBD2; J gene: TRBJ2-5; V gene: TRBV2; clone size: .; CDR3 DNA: TGTGCCAGCAGACAGGGACTAGCGGAGCCCCAAGAGACCCAGTACTTC; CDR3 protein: CASRQGLAEPQETQYF
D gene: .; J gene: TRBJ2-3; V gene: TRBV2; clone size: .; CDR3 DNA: TGTGCCAGCAATGGGGGGATGAGAGCAGATACGCAGTATTTT; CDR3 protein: CASNGGMRADTQYF
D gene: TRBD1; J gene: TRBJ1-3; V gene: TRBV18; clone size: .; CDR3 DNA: TGTGCCAGCTCCGTCGACAGGGCCTCTGGAAACACCATATATTTT; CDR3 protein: CASSVDRASGNTIYF
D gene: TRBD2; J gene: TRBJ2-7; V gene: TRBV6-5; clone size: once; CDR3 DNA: TGTGCCAGCAGTTACATAGGGACTAGCTTTTACGAGCAGTACTTC; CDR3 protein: CASSYIGTSFYEQYF
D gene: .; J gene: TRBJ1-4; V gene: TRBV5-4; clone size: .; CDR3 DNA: TGTGCCAGCAGCACACCAGGGGTAGGAACTAATGAAAAACTGTTTTTT; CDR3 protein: CASSTPGVGTNEKLFF
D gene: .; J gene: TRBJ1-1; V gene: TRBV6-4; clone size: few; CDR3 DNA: TGTGCCAGCAGCGGCTCCACTGAAGCTTTCTTT; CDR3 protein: CASSGSTEAFF
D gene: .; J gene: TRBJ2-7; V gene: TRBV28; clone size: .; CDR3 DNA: TGTGCCAGCAGTTTATACAGGGTCGGTTCCTACGAGCAGTACTTC; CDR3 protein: CASSLYRVGSYEQYF
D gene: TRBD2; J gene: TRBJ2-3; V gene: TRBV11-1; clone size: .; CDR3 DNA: TGTGCCAGCAGCTTAGGGAGGACTAGCGGGATTGATACGCAGTATTTT; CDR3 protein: CASSLGRTSGIDTQYF
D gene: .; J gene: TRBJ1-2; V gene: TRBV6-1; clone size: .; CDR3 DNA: TGTGCCAGCAGTGAAGCGGGGGCGCAGGGTCAGGGCTACACCTTC; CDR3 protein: CASSEAGAQGQGYTF
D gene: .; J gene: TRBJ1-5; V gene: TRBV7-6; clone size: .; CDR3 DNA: TGTGCCAGCAGCAGGGGTGGCAATCAGCCCCAGCATTTT; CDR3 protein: CASSRGGNQPQHF
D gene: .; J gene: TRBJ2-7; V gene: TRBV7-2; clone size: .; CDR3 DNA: TGTGCCAGCAGCTTAGACGGGTGGGGGCCGGGAGAGCAGTACTTC; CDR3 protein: CASSLDGWGPGEQYF
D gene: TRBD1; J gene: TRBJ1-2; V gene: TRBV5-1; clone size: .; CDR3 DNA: TGCGCCAGCAGTTACGTCCCGGGACAGTCTAACTATGGCTACACCTTC; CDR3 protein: CASSYVPGQSNYGYTF
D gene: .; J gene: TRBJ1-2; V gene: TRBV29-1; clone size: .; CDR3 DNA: TGCAGCGCCAGTGGGGCCTCGGCGGGCTATGGCTACACCTTC; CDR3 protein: CSASGASAGYGYTF
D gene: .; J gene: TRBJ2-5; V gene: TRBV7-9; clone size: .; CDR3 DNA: TGTGCCAGCAGAATAATGGGGGGTGTGGAGACCCAGTACTTC; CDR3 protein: CASRIMGGVETQYF
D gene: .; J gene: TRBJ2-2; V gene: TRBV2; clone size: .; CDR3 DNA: TGTGCCAGCAGAGGGGAGAACACCGGGGAGCTGTTTTTT; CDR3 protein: CASRGENTGELFF
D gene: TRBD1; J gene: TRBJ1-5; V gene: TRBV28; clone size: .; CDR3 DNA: TGTGCCAGCAGACAGACGGGACAGGGCGGCAATCAGCCCCAGCATTTT; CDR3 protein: CASRQTGQGGNQPQHF